One and the same sample provided the 14 T cell receptor beta chains below, sequenced in a study of shared T cell receptors in the human thymus. This table comes from immunoSEQ multiplex PCR, and its TCRdb copy is limited to in-frame clones, with some not included. Of approximately 580,000 clones listed, approximately 80% are singletons. These same data were also listed under a study on human thymus T cells.

Sequencing was carried out using thymocytes. Receptors were obtained from a boy younger than two with a congenital heart defect.

This rearrangement joins TRBV18 to TRBJ2-5; 11 bases line up with TRBD1. Germline V CDR1 and CDR2: KGHSH, LQKENI. V trimming: 3 bases; J trimming: 4 bases; junction bases outside the gene matches: 10. This CDR3 is 17 amino acids long. The CDR3 bases are TGTGCCAGCTCACCTCCACCCGGACAGGGGGCGTCAGAGACCCAGTACTTC. This codes for CASSPPPGQGASETQYF.

The table lists this clone with a few counts. The chain links TRBV14 to TRBJ1-2, with no clear D. CDR1 is SGHDN and CDR2 is FVKESK in the germline V gene. This CDR3 has 12 amino acids. Trimming removed 3 bases at V and 6 bases at J, with 8 bases between. This CDR3 is CASSQSSDGYTF. The CDR3 DNA is TGTGCCAGCAGCCAGTCCAGTGATGGCTACACCTTC. The full variable domain, completed using reference TRBV14 and TRBJ1-2, is EAGVTQFPSHSVIEKGQTVTLRCDPISGHDNLYWYRRVMGKEIKFLLHFVKESKQDESGMPNNRFLAERTGGTYSTLKVQPAELEDSGVYFCASSQSSDGYTFGSGTRLTVV.

This sequence joins TRBV10-3 and TRBJ2-7; 8 positions agree with TRBD1. The CDR3 extends over 16 amino acids. CDR1 is ENHRY and CDR2 is SYGVKD in the germline V gene. Trimming cost V 3 bases and J 3 bases; bases outside gene matches: 10. CDR3 DNA sequence: TGTGCCATCAGTGATGGGCCCCAACAGGGGGACTACGAGCAGTACTTC. It codes for CAISDGPQQGDYEQYF.

The rearrangement joins TRBV27 to TRBJ2-2; D unresolved. There are 14 residues in the CDR3. Germline CDR1 reads MNHEY; CDR2 reads SMNVEV (reference sequence). Trimming pared 4 bases from V and 2 bases from J, leaving 8 bases between. As DNA, the CDR3 is TGTGCCAGCAGTTCTGAGTTAAACACCGGGGAGCTGTTTTTT. Translated, it gives CASSSELNTGELFF.

This chain connects TRBV6-1 to TRBJ1-5, with unresolved D. V was trimmed by 4 bases and J by 3 bases, leaving 10 bases between them. The germline V gene encodes CDR1 MNHNS and CDR2 SASEGT. The CDR3 runs 14 residues. The CDR3 DNA is TGTGCCAGCAGTGCCCCCGGGGTCAATCAGCCCCAGCATTTT. It encodes CASSAPGVNQPQHF.

In this sample, this clone turned up once. CDR3 sequence: CASSSGWRSGRDEQYF. The CDR3, as DNA: TGCGCCAGCAGCTCGGGCTGGAGGTCCGGGCGCGACGAGCAGTACTTC. The chain carries TRBV5-1 and TRBJ2-7, with a weak D call TRBD2 (5 bases). Germline CDR1 is SGHRS and CDR2 is YFSETQ. CDR3 length equals 16 residues. The germline V and J ends were trimmed by 3 bases and 5 bases, with 21 bases remaining between them. Complete variable domain (other parts from reference TRBV5-1 and TRBJ2-7): KAGVTQTPRYLIKTRGQQVTLSCSPISGHRSVSWYQQTPGQGLQFLFEYFSETQRNKGNFPGRFSGRQFSNSRSEMNVSTLELGDSALYLCASSSGWRSGRDEQYFGPGTRLTVT.

This sequence joins TRBV10-3 and TRBJ2-7, with 15 positions matching TRBD2. The V gene end was trimmed by 2 bases and the J gene end by 4 bases; junction bases not matched to a gene: 6. Germline V gene lookup returns CDR1 ENHRY and CDR2 SYGVKD. The CDR3 extends over 17 amino acids. The CDR3 bases are TGTGCCATCAGTGAGACGGGACTAGCGGGAGGTGGGTACGAGCAGTACTTC. It specifies CAISETGLAGGGYEQYF.

The V and J genes are TRBV19 and TRBJ2-1; 13 bases map to TRBD2. Looked up from germline, CDR1 is LNHDA and CDR2 is SQIVND (reference sequence). CDR3 length equals 17 residues. Trimming at V came to 4 bases and at J to 5 bases, leaving 8 bases not matched to a gene. CDR3 loop: CASSTTSGRPIDNEQFF. Written as DNA, the CDR3 is TGTGCCAGTAGTACGACTAGCGGGAGGCCTATTGACAATGAGCAGTTCTTC.

The genes are TRBV19 and TRBJ1-2; 10 bases are shared with TRBD1. CDR1 is LNHDA and CDR2 is SQIVND in the germline V gene (reference sequence). V lost 5 bases and J lost 3; bases outside the gene matches: 12. This CDR3 region has 17 residues. Here the CDR3 reads CASSAGPGTGEDYGYTF. CDR3 bases: TGTGCCAGTAGTGCCGGCCCCGGGACAGGGGAAGACTATGGCTACACCTTC.

The chain joins TRBV6-5 to TRBJ1-5; no reliable D call. The CDR3 extends over 13 amino acids. The V gene lost 0 bases and the J gene lost 5 bases, with 5 bases spanning the gap. Germline CDR1 is MNHEY and CDR2 is SVGAGI. As DNA, the CDR3 is TGTGCCAGCAGTTACTCCGGTGATCAGCCCCAGCATTTT. Translation gives CASSYSGDQPQHF.

The CDR3, as DNA: TGTGCCAGCAGTGAACAGGGGGGAGAGACCCAGTACTTC. Translation: CASSEQGGETQYF. This chain joins TRBV25-1 and TRBJ2-5; possible D gene TRBD1, 7 bases. The CDR3 spans 13 residues. Per germline, CDR1 MGHDK and CDR2 SYGVNS. V was shortened by 2 bases and J by 4 bases, with 8 bases between the two germline ends.

This sequence joins TRBV28 and TRBJ2-1, with a weak D call TRBD2 (6 bases). The CDR3 consists of 14 residues. Germline V gene sequence: CDR1 MDHEN, CDR2 SYDVKM. The V end lost 4 bases, the J end lost 5 bases, and 12 bases lay between the germline ends. The CDR3 DNA reads TGTGCCAGCAGTTACTGGACTAACGACAATGAGCAGTTCTTC. Translation gives CASSYWTNDNEQFF.

V is TRBV18 and J is TRBJ2-1; 14 bases map to TRBD2. This CDR3 is built from 19 residues. The germline V gene has CDR1 KGHSH and CDR2 LQKENI. The junction had 7 bases not matched to a gene; V was cut back by 0 bases and J by 3 bases. CDR3 bases: TGTGCCAGCTCACCACCGGAGACTAGCGGGAGGGCTCACTACAATGAGCAGTTCTTC. Amino acid sequence: CASSPPETSGRAHYNEQFF.

The chain employs TRBV27 and TRBJ2-1; D is possibly TRBD2 (5 bases). The CDR3 has 15 amino acids. Trimming pared 4 bases from V and 6 bases from J, leaving 16 bases between. Germline loops: CDR1 MNHEY, CDR2 SMNVEV (reference sequence). The CDR3 bases are TGTGCCAGCAGTTGGAAAGCGGAAGGTTGCAATGAGCAGTTCTTC. This codes for CASSWKAEGCNEQFF.